This TCR beta chain derives from a study of OX40 agonist ivuxolimab in advanced cancers. The overall study: Patients were around 83% male with ages roughly 20 to 85, mean around 61. It was permissible to have had prior anti-PD-1, anti-PD-L1 or anti-CTLA-4 therapy, and approximately 41% had some.

General observations from the study: Partial responders treated at 0.1-3.0 mg/kg exhibited clonal expansion among the lowest measured.

The protocol was immunoSEQ multiplex PCR, while the TCRdb copy is restricted to in-frame clones and leaves out a portion. The table shows about 88,000 clones, with around 83% occurring only once. In the case of this clone: Its antigen is not known.

The sequence derives from an adult with an advanced solid tumor such as melanoma, head and neck, liver or kidney cancer. The sequences come from CD4+ or CD8+ T cells sorted from blood, collected in a trial of the OX40 agonist ivuxolimab.

CDR3 nucleotide sequence: TGCAGTGCGGGGACCCCGGGGGAGCAGTTCTTC. Translation gives CSAGTPGEQFF. This chain connects TRBV20-1 to TRBJ2-1; D may match TRBD1 or TRBD2 (5 bases each). This CDR3 is 11 amino acids long. Trimming stripped 6 bases from V and 10 bases from J, with 13 bases between. The germline V gene has CDR1 DFQATT and CDR2 SNEGSKA (reference sequence).